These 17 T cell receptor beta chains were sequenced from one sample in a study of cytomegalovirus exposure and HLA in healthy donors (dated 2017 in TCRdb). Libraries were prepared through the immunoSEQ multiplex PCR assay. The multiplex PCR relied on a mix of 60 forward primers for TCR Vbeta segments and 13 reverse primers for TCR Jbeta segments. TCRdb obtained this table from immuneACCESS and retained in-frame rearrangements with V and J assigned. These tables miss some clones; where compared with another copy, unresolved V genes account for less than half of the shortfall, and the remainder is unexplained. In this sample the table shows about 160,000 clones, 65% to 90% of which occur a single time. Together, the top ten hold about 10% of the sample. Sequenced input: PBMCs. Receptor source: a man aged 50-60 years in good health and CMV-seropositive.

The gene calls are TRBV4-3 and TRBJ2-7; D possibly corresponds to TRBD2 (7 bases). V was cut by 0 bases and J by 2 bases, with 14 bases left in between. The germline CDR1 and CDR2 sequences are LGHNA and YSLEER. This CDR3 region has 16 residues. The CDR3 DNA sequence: TGCGCCAGCAGCCAAGATTTTCGGGGGGCAACCTACGAGCAGTACTTC. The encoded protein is CASSQDFRGATYEQYF.

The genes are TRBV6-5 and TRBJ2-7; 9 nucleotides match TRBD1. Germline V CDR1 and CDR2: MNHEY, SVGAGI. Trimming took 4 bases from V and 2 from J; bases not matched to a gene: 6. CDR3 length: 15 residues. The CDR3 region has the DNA TGTGCCAGCAGTTGGACCGGGACAGGGCCCTACGAGCAGTACTTC. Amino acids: CASSWTGTGPYEQYF.

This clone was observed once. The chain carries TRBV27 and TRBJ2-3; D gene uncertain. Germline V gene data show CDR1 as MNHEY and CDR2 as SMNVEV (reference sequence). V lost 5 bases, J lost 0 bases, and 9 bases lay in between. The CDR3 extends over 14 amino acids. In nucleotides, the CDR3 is TGTGCCAGCAGTATCCGACAAAGCACAGATACGCAGTATTTT. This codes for CASSIRQSTDTQYF.

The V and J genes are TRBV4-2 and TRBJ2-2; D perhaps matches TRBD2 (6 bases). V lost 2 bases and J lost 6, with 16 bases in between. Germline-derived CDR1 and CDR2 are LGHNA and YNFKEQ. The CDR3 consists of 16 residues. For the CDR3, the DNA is TGTGCCAGCAGCCAACCCCCGACTAGTGGGTCCGGGGAGCTGTTTTTT. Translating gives CASSQPPTSGSGELFF.

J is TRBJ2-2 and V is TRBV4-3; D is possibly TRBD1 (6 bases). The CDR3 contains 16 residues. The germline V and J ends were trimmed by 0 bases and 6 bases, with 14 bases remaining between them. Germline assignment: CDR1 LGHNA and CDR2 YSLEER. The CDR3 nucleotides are TGCGCCAGCAGCCAAGAAAGGTTCAGGGGTGCCGGGGAGCTGTTTTTT. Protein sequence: CASSQERFRGAGELFF.

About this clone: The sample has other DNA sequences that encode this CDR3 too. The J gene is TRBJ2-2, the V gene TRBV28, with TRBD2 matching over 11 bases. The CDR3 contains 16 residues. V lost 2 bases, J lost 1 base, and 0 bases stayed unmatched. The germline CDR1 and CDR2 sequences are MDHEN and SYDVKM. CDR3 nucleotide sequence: TGTGCCAGCAGTTTAACTAGCGGGAGGAACACCGGGGAGCTGTTTTTT. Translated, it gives CASSLTSGRNTGELFF.

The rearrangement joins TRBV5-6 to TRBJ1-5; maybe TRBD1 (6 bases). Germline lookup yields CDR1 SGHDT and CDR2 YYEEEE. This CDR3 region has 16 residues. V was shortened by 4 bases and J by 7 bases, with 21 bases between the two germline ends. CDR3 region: CASSIGPTGNSQPQHF. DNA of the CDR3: TGTGCCAGCAGCATTGGCCCCACAGGGAACTCCCAGCCCCAGCATTTT.

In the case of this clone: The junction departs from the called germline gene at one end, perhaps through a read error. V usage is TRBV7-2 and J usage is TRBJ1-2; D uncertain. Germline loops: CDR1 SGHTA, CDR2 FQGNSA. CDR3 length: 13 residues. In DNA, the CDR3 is TGTGCCAGCAGCTTAAGCGGGAATCCGGCTCTCTTCTTC. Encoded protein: CASSLSGNPALFF.

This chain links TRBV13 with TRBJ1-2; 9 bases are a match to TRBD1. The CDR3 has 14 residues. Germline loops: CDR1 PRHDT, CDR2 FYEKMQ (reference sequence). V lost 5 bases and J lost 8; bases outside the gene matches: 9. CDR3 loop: CASSALQGAHGYTF. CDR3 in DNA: TGTGCCAGCAGCGCTTTACAGGGGGCGCACGGCTACACCTTC.

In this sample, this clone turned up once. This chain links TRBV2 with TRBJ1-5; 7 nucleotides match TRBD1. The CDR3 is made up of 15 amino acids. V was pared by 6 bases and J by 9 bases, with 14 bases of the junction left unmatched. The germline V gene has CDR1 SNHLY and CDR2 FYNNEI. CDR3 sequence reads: CASRAGTENWAPQHF. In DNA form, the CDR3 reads TGTGCCAGCAGGGCCGGGACAGAGAATTGGGCGCCCCAGCATTTT.

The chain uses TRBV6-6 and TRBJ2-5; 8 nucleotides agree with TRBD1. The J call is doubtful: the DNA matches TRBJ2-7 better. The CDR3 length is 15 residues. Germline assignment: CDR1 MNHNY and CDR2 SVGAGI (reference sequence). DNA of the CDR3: TGTGCCAGCAGTACGCGGACAGGGAGTAGCTACGAGCAGTACTTC. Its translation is CASSTRTGSSYEQYF.

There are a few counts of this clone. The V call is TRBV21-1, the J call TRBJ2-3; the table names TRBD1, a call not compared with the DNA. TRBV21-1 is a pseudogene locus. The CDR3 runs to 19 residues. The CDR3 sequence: CASTITGRTGGGTDGTQYF. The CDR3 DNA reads TGTGCCAGCACGATAACCGGCCGAACAGGGGGTGGTACAGATGGTACGCAGTATTTT.

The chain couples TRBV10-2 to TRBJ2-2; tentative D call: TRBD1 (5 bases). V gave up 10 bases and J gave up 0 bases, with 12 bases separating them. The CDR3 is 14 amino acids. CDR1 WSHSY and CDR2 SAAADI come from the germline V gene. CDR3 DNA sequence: TGCGCCAACGCCGAGACAGCGAACACCGGGGAGCTGTTTTTT. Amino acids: CANAETANTGELFF.

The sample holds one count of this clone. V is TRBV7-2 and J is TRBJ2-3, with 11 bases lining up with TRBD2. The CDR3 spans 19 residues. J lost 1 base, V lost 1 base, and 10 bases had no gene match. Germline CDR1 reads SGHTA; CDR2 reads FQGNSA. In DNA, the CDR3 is TGTGCCAGCAGCTTAGTACGCCTAGCGGGGGGTCAAGGCACAGATACGCAGTATTTT. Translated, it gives CASSLVRLAGGQGTDTQYF.

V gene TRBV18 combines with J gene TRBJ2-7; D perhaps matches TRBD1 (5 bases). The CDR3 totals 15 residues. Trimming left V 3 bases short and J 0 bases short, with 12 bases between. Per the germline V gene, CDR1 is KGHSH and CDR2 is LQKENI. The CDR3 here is CASSPGQASSYEQYF. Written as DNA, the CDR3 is TGTGCCAGCTCACCGGGGCAGGCGAGCTCCTACGAGCAGTACTTC.

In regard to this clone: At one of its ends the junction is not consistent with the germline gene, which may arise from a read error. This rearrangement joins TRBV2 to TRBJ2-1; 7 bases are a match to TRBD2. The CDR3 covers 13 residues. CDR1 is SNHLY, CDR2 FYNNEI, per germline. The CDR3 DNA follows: TGTGCCAGCAGTGCAGGCCTAGCGGCCAAGAAGCTCTTC. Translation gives CASSAGLAAKKLF.

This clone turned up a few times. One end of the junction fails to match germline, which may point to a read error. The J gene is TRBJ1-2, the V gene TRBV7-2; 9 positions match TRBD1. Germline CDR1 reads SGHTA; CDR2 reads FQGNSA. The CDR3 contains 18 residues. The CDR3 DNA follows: TGTGCCAGCAGCTTAGTGGGGACAGGGTCCCCAGAAGGCTATCGCTACACCTTC. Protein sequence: CASSLVGTGSPEGYRYTF.